This T cell receptor beta chain stems from a study of T cell responses to AZD1222 COVID-19 vaccine (dated by TCRdb to the early 2020s). Describing the broader study: TCR sequencing covered roughly 230 trial participants: 207 given two doses of AZD1222 and some 25 given two doses of MenACWY control vaccine. Trial participants were enrolled by age into subgroups of 18-55, 56-69 and 70-plus years, and approximately 150, 30 and 60 TCR-sequenced participants, respectively, were included in these subgroups.

The paper's findings and limits, for the study overall: The whole spike protein was spanned by vaccine-associated CD4 TCRs, and dominant responses were seen in regions 160-218 and 743-854. Because no day 14 peak-response samples were available, the repertoires could be characterized only after the peak T cell response. Spike-specific TCR breadth and depth rose significantly after two AZD1222 doses compared with day 0 and with MenACWY recipients. The 56-69-year group was small, and its depth increase did not reach significance, likely because of low power. Conclusions about previously exposed vaccinees are limited, since just five or six AZD1222 recipients were seropositive for SARS-CoV-2 at baseline. Reportedly, almost half of the unique spike-specific TCRs recognized epitopes lying outside the regions that are mutated in the B.1.351 and B.1.1.7 variants. Most participants were white British and females outnumbered males, and the authors suggested that clonal diversity may have been underestimated.

This clone was counted a single time. Its antigen specificity is not known. No clone much larger than this one lies a single base away; base qualities are absent. The CDR3 regions of human TCRbeta chains were subjected to immunosequencing. Processing in the source paper ran as follows. Repertoire TCRs were matched against a reference library of SARS-CoV-2-specific TCRs generated with the MIRA antigen-specificity platform. Breadth was defined as the fraction of unique TCRs that were SARS-CoV-2-associated, and depth was defined as the fraction of total T cells that were SARS-CoV-2-associated. Using the MIRA data, every spike-specific TCR was mapped to the spike region that the TCR reacted to and assigned to either a CD4 or a CD8 class. Log10-transformed breadth and depth values were compared by one-way ANOVA with Sidak's multiple comparisons tests. The source is immuneACCESS, and TCRdb retained only in-frame sequences with V and J called. Part of the clones is not carried over; for the studies checked, unresolved V genes explain less than half of this, and the remainder is unexplained. V and J calls and clone size are those listed in that table; D and trimming were worked out from the DNA. For this sample there are about 110,000 clones; about nine tenths appear just once. The ten biggest clones cover around 3.3% of the sample.

The CDR3 runs 14 amino acids, cysteine and phenylalanine included. The retained sequence is limited to the CDR3, 42 bases, with the frame set at the first base. V lost 4 bases and J lost 7 bases; the stretch between them is 13 bases long. CDR1 LNHDA and CDR2 SQIVND are derived from the germline V gene (reference sequence). The intended sense of this specimen's time point label: baseline before first vaccination. According to the study, the label for this sample's treatment or condition signals: meningococcal conjugate vaccine given as trial control. Vaccinee samples were obtained from the UK trials COV001 and COV002, which included a single-blind randomized controlled phase 2/3 trial of AZD1222 (ChAdOx1 nCoV-19) in healthy adults. For TCRbeta chain sequencing, PBMC samples were collected from trial participants at day 0 and at day 28 after the second dose.

The V gene is TRBV19 and the J gene is TRBJ2-2; TRBD1 might be the D gene, on 6 matching bases. The TCR originated in an adult in good health. Material: peripheral blood, obtained on day 0 of MenACWY control vaccination. At the DNA level, the sequence is TGTGCCAGTAGTAAAGAACAGGGTGACGGGGAGCTGTTTTTT. Translated, it reads CASSKEQGDGELFF.